Below, 17 T cell receptor beta chains from the same sample are listed, as sequenced in a study of T cell responses to AZD1222 COVID-19 vaccine. Assay: immunoSEQ multiplex PCR; the TCRdb copy retains only in-frame clones and omits some. The sample has around 31,000 clones, just over 90% seen once. This specimen was peripheral blood, taken on day 0 of AZD1222 vaccination. Receptors originate from an adult in good health.

This sequence joins TRBV5-4 and TRBJ1-1; possibly TRBD1 for D (5 bases). Germline V gene sequence: CDR1 SGHNT, CDR2 YYREEE (reference sequence). The length of the CDR3 is 16 residues. Trimming removed 0 bases from V and 2 bases from J, with 14 bases in between. CDR3 amino acids: CASSLGAAGLNTEAFF. The DNA for the CDR3 is TGTGCCAGCAGCTTGGGGGCCGCAGGGCTTAACACTGAAGCTTTCTTT.

The chain joins TRBV6-5 to TRBJ2-5, with 10 bases aligning to TRBD1. This CDR3 contains 13 residues. V was clipped by 6 bases and J by 7 bases; unmatched bases: 5. Looked up from germline, CDR1 is MNHEY and CDR2 is SVGAGI. CDR3 DNA sequence: TGTGCCAGCAGAAGACAGGGGGCGCGGACCCAGTACTTC. This encodes CASRRQGARTQYF.

This chain connects TRBV18 to TRBJ2-3; no clear D gene. Germline-derived CDR1 and CDR2 are KGHSH and LQKENI. The CDR3 sequence is 14 residues long. Trimming removed 6 bases at V and 3 bases at J, with 13 bases between. The DNA for the CDR3 is TGTGCCAGCTCCTTAGGGTCGTCGACAGATACGCAGTATTTT. Translation: CASSLGSSTDTQYF.

The V call is TRBV5-4, the J call TRBJ1-1, with no clear D. Trimming took 0 bases from V and 0 from J, leaving 3 bases between them. The CDR3 has 13 residues. CDR1 SGHNT and CDR2 YYREEE come from the germline V gene (reference sequence). The DNA for the CDR3 is TGTGCCAGCAGCTTGGGGTTGAACACTGAAGCTTTCTTT. This codes for CASSLGLNTEAFF.

V usage is TRBV14 and J usage is TRBJ1-2, with TRBD1 matching over 10 bases. Germline CDR1 is SGHDN and CDR2 is FVKESK. The CDR3 length is 16 residues. Trimming removed 4 bases from V and 7 bases from J; junction bases left unmatched: 12. This CDR3 is CASSRELAGTGAGYTF. In nucleotides, the CDR3 is TGTGCCAGCAGCCGCGAACTGGCCGGGACAGGGGCTGGCTACACCTTC.

The chain couples TRBV5-1 to TRBJ2-3; 7 nucleotides line up with TRBD1. The V segment lost 1 base and the J segment 6 bases; nucleotides outside the gene matches: 8. Per germline, CDR1 SGHRS and CDR2 YFSETQ. There are 15 residues in the CDR3. CDR3 protein: CASSLRTGVTDTQYF. CDR3 sequence (DNA): TGCGCCAGCAGCTTGAGGACAGGCGTTACGGATACGCAGTATTTT.

This clone was seen a single time. This chain uses TRBV27 with TRBJ1-4; D gene unclear. The CDR3 totals 16 residues. Per germline, CDR1 MNHEY and CDR2 SMNVEV (reference sequence). V lost 5 bases and J lost 0, with 13 bases in between. The chain's CDR3 is CASSPSRTATNEKLFF. The CDR3 DNA is TGTGCCAGCAGTCCGTCGAGAACAGCAACTAATGAAAAACTGTTTTTT.

The chain joins TRBV30 to TRBJ1-5, with a possible D match to TRBD1 (5 bases). The CDR3 is 13 amino acids. Trimming took off 3 bases at V and 7 bases at J, with 13 bases between the two ends. Germline V gives CDR1 GTSNPN, CDR2 SVGIG (reference sequence). CDR3 residues: CAWRRGRDQPQHF. CDR3 DNA: TGTGCCTGGAGGCGTGGGAGGGACCAGCCCCAGCATTTT.

The chain carries TRBV2 and TRBJ2-2, with no clear D. Trimming pared 6 bases from V and 6 bases from J, leaving 8 bases between. Germline V gene sequence: CDR1 SNHLY, CDR2 FYNNEI. The CDR3 spans 12 residues. CDR3 protein: CASSLGSGELFF. The CDR3 bases are TGTGCCAGCAGCTTGGGTTCCGGGGAGCTGTTTTTT.

The gene calls are TRBV5-4 and TRBJ2-5; 9 nucleotides agree with TRBD2. CDR1 SGHNT and CDR2 YYREEE come from the germline V gene (reference sequence). The CDR3 spans 15 residues. The junction had 7 bases not matched to a gene; V was cut back by 0 bases and J by 7 bases. The DNA of the CDR3 is TGTGCCAGCAGCTTGGCCGCGGGGGGGCCGGTGACCCAGTACTTC. It encodes CASSLAAGGPVTQYF.

The V call is TRBV7-8, the J call TRBJ2-1; 10 nucleotides match TRBD2. Trimming cost V 4 bases and J 4 bases; bases outside gene matches: 13. The germline V gene has CDR1 SGHVS and CDR2 FQNEAQ. This CDR3 has 18 amino acids. Here the CDR3 reads CASSSLGSGGVGYNEQFF. The CDR3 coding sequence is TGTGCCAGCAGCTCCCTGGGGAGCGGGGGGGTGGGGTACAATGAGCAGTTCTTC.

The chain combines TRBV7-2 with TRBJ2-5, with D maybe TRBD2 (6 bases). Germline V gene sequence: CDR1 SGHTA, CDR2 FQGNSA. The CDR3 consists of 15 residues. V was shortened by 6 bases and J by 7 bases, with 21 bases between the two germline ends. CDR3 loop: CASSSSRGDWGTQYF. The CDR3 DNA sequence: TGTGCCAGCAGTTCGTCGCGGGGCGACTGGGGGACCCAGTACTTC.

This chain links TRBV19 with TRBJ1-5, with a tentative D call TRBD1 (6 bases). The V gene lost 6 bases and the J gene lost 7 bases, with 19 bases spanning the gap. The CDR3 is 15 amino acids. Germline-derived CDR1 and CDR2 are LNHDA and SQIVND (reference sequence). In DNA form, the CDR3 reads TGTGCCAGTAGAGCGAGGGCAGGGGAAAGCCAGCCCCAGCATTTT. This encodes CASRARAGESQPQHF.

V gene TRBV5-1 combines with J gene TRBJ1-6; 9 nucleotides line up with TRBD1. The germline gives CDR1 SGHRS, CDR2 YFSETQ. J gave up 11 bases and V 5 bases, and 8 bases lay outside the gene matches. The CDR3 contains 14 residues. As DNA, the CDR3 is TGCGCCAGCAGGCCCGGGACAGGGAAGCCACCCCTCCACTTT. Its translation is CASRPGTGKPPLHF.

The CDR3 sequence is CASSPAGTSFRVEQYF. The CDR3 coding sequence is TGTGCCAGCAGCCCTGCTGGGACTAGTTTTAGGGTCGAGCAGTACTTC. The chain joins TRBV11-2 to TRBJ2-7, with 8 bases fitting TRBD2. Germline V gene lookup returns CDR1 SGHAT and CDR2 FQNNGV. The CDR3 covers 16 residues. V shed 5 bases, J shed 6 bases, and the junction held 15 bases outside the gene matches. The full variable domain, its missing parts supplied by reference TRBV11-2 and TRBJ2-7, is EAGVAQSPRYKIIEKRQSVAFWCNPISGHATLYWYQQILGQGPKLLIQFQNNGVVDDSQLPKDRFSAERLKGVDSTLKIQPAKLEDSAVYLCASSPAGTSFRVEQYFGPGTRLTVT.

The chain combines TRBV24-1 with TRBJ1-3; TRBD1 agrees at 7 bases. V lost 3 bases and J lost 4; bases outside the gene matches: 11. The germline V gene has CDR1 KGHDR and CDR2 SFDVKD. This CDR3 contains 17 residues. The CDR3 nucleotides read TGTGCCACCAGTGATCCGGACAGGCTATTGGAGGGAAACACCATATATTTT. Its translation: CATSDPDRLLEGNTIYF.

The rearrangement uses TRBV15 and TRBJ2-2, with D maybe TRBD1 (5 bases). Trimming shortened V by 6 bases and J by 2 bases, and 7 bases separated the two germline ends. The CDR3 totals 13 residues. Per the germline V gene, CDR1 is LNHNV and CDR2 is YYDKDF (reference sequence). For the CDR3, the DNA is TGTGCCACCAGAGGGGCAAACACCGGGGAGCTGTTTTTT. This encodes CATRGANTGELFF.